The rows below give T cell receptor beta chains drawn from one sample of a study of blood T cell repertoires in COVID-19. Repertoires were generated with immunoSEQ multiplex PCR, while TCRdb's copy carries only in-frame clones and drops some. The repertoire holds 300,000 to 400,000 clones, with 89% as singletons. Sample: peripheral blood. These receptors were obtained from a woman aged 25 to 45 with COVID-19, enrolled during active disease. The CDR3 runs from the conserved cysteine through the conserved F or W. Each record gives: clone size, D gene, V gene, J gene, CDR3 DNA, CDR3 protein. A D gene is named only where the DNA matches it firmly. Not every row has a clone size; where given, it reads once, few, many or a size class.

-	-	TRBV6-1	TRBJ2-7	TGTGCCAGCAGTGAATGGGGGGACTCCTACGAGCAGTACTTC	CASSEWGDSYEQYF
-	-	TRBV10-3	TRBJ2-1	TGTGCCATCAGTGTGTTCGCTGCACCAGGGTTCCATGAGCAGTTCTTC	CAISVFAAPGFHEQFF
-	TRBD2	TRBV5-1	TRBJ2-3	TGCGCCAGCAGCTTGGGACTAGCGGGAGTAGGGGGGACAGATACGCAGTATTTT	CASSLGLAGVGGTDTQYF
-	TRBD2	TRBV5-1	TRBJ2-5	TGCGCCAGCAGCGCGGGAGGGGGTCAAGAGACCCAGTACTTC	CASSAGGGQETQYF
-	-	TRBV25-1	TRBJ2-7	TGTGCCAGCAGTACGGGGATCTCCTACGAGCAGTACTTC	CASSTGISYEQYF
-	-	TRBV5-1	TRBJ1-2	TGCGCCAGCAGCGTCTCATTGAGGCAACAGGGACCGAGTGGCTACACCTTC	CASSVSLRQQGPSGYTF
once	TRBD1	TRBV7-8	TRBJ1-1	TGTGCCAGCAGCTTAGTGTCAGGGGGCACTGAAGCTTTCTTT	CASSLVSGGTEAFF
-	-	TRBV7-2	TRBJ1-1	TGTGCCAGCAGCTTAGCCAGGATTGGAACTGAAGCTTTCTTT	CASSLARIGTEAFF
-	TRBD1	TRBV14	TRBJ1-2	TGTGCCAGCAGCCCCGGGACAGGGAGGACCCTCTATGGCTACACCTTC	CASSPGTGRTLYGYTF
few	TRBD1	TRBV12-3/TRBV12-4	TRBJ1-2	TGTGCCAGCAGGACACAGGGGGTCCATGGCTACACCTTC	CASRTQGVHGYTF
-	-	TRBV30	TRBJ2-5	TGTGCCTGGAGTAAAAGCGTTCAAGAGACCCAGTACTTC	CAWSKSVQETQYF
once	TRBD2	TRBV11-3	TRBJ2-5	TGTGCCAGCAGCTTCCTAGCGGGGGAGGGGGAGACCCAGTACTTC	CASSFLAGEGETQYF
-	-	TRBV28	TRBJ1-2	TGTGCCAGCAGTTTGTCCAGGGTCGGGGAGGATGGCTACACCTTC	CASSLSRVGEDGYTF
-	-	TRBV2	TRBJ1-6	TGTGCCAGCAGTGAGCGGGGGTCCCTCCACTTT	CASSERGSLHF
-	TRBD1	TRBV5-6	TRBJ1-6	TGTGCCAGCAGCTTGGGGACAGGCGATAATTCACCCCTCCACTTT	CASSLGTGDNSPLHF
-	-	TRBV6-5	TRBJ1-1	TGTGCCAGCAGGCAAAACTGGCAGGGTGGAACTGAAGCTTTCTTT	CASRQNWQGGTEAFF
-	-	TRBV5-4	TRBJ2-1	TGTGCCAGCAGCTTGTCCGCAGGGTCTTACAATGAGCAGTTCTTC	CASSLSAGSYNEQFF
-	TRBD1	TRBV18	TRBJ1-2	TGTGCCAGCACCGGAACAGGGGGACTTCGTGGCTACACCTTC	CASTGTGGLRGYTF
-	TRBD2	TRBV5-8	TRBJ2-3	TGTGCCAGCAGCTTCAAGCGGGGGGGCGAAGATACGCAGTATTTT	CASSFKRGGEDTQYF
-	-	TRBV11-2	TRBJ2-7	TGTGCCAGCAGCTTGGACTATCCCTACGAGCAGTACTTC	CASSLDYPYEQYF
-	TRBD2	TRBV9	TRBJ2-1	TGTGCCAGCAGCCTCGGGAGCGGGGATCTGGGCGGGTCCTACAATGAGCAGTTCTTC	CASSLGSGDLGGSYNEQFF
-	-	TRBV28	TRBJ2-1	TGTGCCAGCAGTCAAAGGACAGCTGCTAGCTACAATGAGCAGTTCTTC	CASSQRTAASYNEQFF
-	TRBD1	TRBV19	TRBJ2-7	TGTGCCAGTAGTAGGGTCGGGGGACAGGGGTCCTACGAGCAGTACTTC	CASSRVGGQGSYEQYF
-	-	TRBV28	TRBJ1-1	TGTGCCAGCAGTTTATGGGGGGCGGGTCGGGCCACTGAAGCTTTCTTT	CASSLWGAGRATEAFF
-	TRBD1	TRBV6-4	TRBJ1-6	TGTGCCAGCAGTGACTCGGGACAGGACTTCAGCTCCTATAATTCACCCCTCCACTTT	CASSDSGQDFSSYNSPLHF
few	TRBD1	TRBV2	TRBJ1-3	TGTGCCAGCAGGGAAAGGACAGGGGCTGGAAACACCATATATTTT	CASRERTGAGNTIYF
-	-	TRBV6-2/TRBV6-3	TRBJ1-2	TGTGCCAGCAGTTACCTCTCGGTGGCGGGAGGCTACACCTTC	CASSYLSVAGGYTF
-	TRBD2	TRBV10-2	TRBJ2-4	TGCGCCAGCAGTGAGTCAGCGGGGGGGCTGGGGAACATTCAGTACTTC	CASSESAGGLGNIQYF
-	TRBD2	TRBV7-2	TRBJ2-1	TGTGCCAGCAGCTTAGCGCAGACTAGCGGGAGAAATGAGCAGTTCTTC	CASSLAQTSGRNEQFF
-	-	TRBV19	TRBJ1-2	TGTGCCAGTAGTATCCAGGGTGGGGTCGGTGGCTACACCTTC	CASSIQGGVGGYTF